This is a list of T cell receptor beta chains from one sample in a study of T cell responses to AZD1222 COVID-19 vaccine. Sequencing was performed with immunoSEQ multiplex PCR; in TCRdb, only in-frame clones are kept and a portion is missing. The sample includes some 120,000 clones, roughly 84% seen only once; the top ten take 1% to 1.5%. Sequenced here: peripheral blood, sampled on day 0 of AZD1222 vaccination. All receptors come from an adult in good health. Each CDR3 is given with its conserved first and last residue. The D gene is left open where the match is weak. Rows may omit the clone size; those that give it use once, few, many or a size class.

clone size,D gene,J gene,V gene,CDR3 DNA,CDR3 protein
.,TRBD1,TRBJ1-2,TRBV7-2,TGTGCCAGCAGCTTAATCTCGACCGGGACAGGGGCGAGTTATGGCTACACCTTC,CASSLISTGTGASYGYTF
.,TRBD1,TRBJ2-5,TRBV5-5,TGTGCCAGCAGCTTGGTGGGACAGGGGGCAGGAGAGACCCAGTACTTC,CASSLVGQGAGETQYF
.,.,TRBJ1-5,TRBV27,TGTGCCAGCAGGCCCCAGGGGAAGTTCGGCTCGAGCAATCAGCCCCAGCATTTT,CASRPQGKFGSSNQPQHF
once,.,TRBJ1-1,TRBV19,TGTGCCAGTAGGGACGGATTACTAGGAGGCACTGAAGCTTTCTTT,CASRDGLLGGTEAFF
.,.,TRBJ1-3,TRBV15,TGTGCCACCAGCGCGGGGTATGGAAACACCATATATTTT,CATSAGYGNTIYF
.,TRBD2,TRBJ2-3,TRBV13,TGTGCCAGCAGCAGAAAAGCGGGGGGAAGCACAGATACGCAGTATTTT,CASSRKAGGSTDTQYF
.,.,TRBJ1-3,TRBV18,TGTGCCAGCTCACCGGTCGATGACAGCTCTGGAAACACCATATATTTT,CASSPVDDSSGNTIYF
.,.,TRBJ1-2,TRBV3-1/TRBV3-2,TGTGCCAGCAGCCAAGAGGCCGGCTACACCTTC,CASSQEAGYTF
.,TRBD1,TRBJ1-1,TRBV7-8,TGTGCCAGCAGCTGGCCGGGACAGGCCAATTCGAACACTGAAGCTTTCTTT,CASSWPGQANSNTEAFF
.,.,TRBJ1-1,TRBV5-6,TGTGCCAGCAGCTTCGTGACGGGGGAGGGTTTCTTT,CASSFVTGEGFF
.,.,TRBJ2-5,TRBV3-1/TRBV3-2,TGTGCCAGCAGCCCGGAAAGGGACTTTGAAGAGACCCAGTACTTC,CASSPERDFEETQYF
.,TRBD2,TRBJ2-1,TRBV2,TGTGCCAGCAGCACAAGCGGGGGGGAGTACAATGAGCAGTTCTTC,CASSTSGGEYNEQFF
.,.,TRBJ2-2,TRBV3-1/TRBV3-2,TGTGCCAGCAGCCACCGGTGGCGGGGGAACACCGGGGAGCTGTTTTTT,CASSHRWRGNTGELFF
.,.,TRBJ1-2,TRBV7-2,TGTGCCAGCAGCCGAGAGGTGTCGGGCTACACCTTC,CASSREVSGYTF
few,.,TRBJ2-7,TRBV4-2,TGTGCCAGCAGCCCACGAATGCAAAGGACCTCTGGCGAGCAGTACTTC,CASSPRMQRTSGEQYF
.,TRBD2,TRBJ2-1,TRBV4-3,TGCGCCAGCAGCCAAGGCCGCCCGACCTATAGCGGGGCTAACCACAATGAGCAGTTCTTC,CASSQGRPTYSGANHNEQFF
.,TRBD2,TRBJ2-3,TRBV6-4,TGTGCCAGCAGTGCTAGCGGGGGGGCAGATACGCAGTATTTT,CASSASGGADTQYF
.,.,TRBJ1-1,TRBV19,TGTGCCAGTAGTAGGGAACAGCGGAACACTGAAGCTTTCTTT,CASSREQRNTEAFF
.,.,TRBJ1-2,TRBV5-1,TGCGCCAGCAGCCCCCAGGGAAATGGCTACACCTTC,CASSPQGNGYTF
.,.,TRBJ2-7,TRBV6-5,TGTGCCAGCAGTTACGGTACAGGGTACGAGCAGTACTTC,CASSYGTGYEQYF
.,.,TRBJ1-5,TRBV4-1,TGCGCCAGCAGCCAAGGGCCCGGGGACCAGCCCCAGCATTTT,CASSQGPGDQPQHF
.,.,TRBJ1-2,TRBV5-6,TGTGCCAGCAGCTTTGGGGTCTATGGCTACACCTTC,CASSFGVYGYTF
.,TRBD1,TRBJ1-3,TRBV7-9,TGTGCCAGCAGCAGATTCAGGGGGCTTGGAAACACCATATATTTT,CASSRFRGLGNTIYF
.,.,TRBJ1-2,TRBV5-1,TGCGCCAGCAGGTTGGAGGGGGGAGGCTATGGCTACACCTTC,CASRLEGGGYGYTF
.,.,TRBJ1-1,TRBV6-5,TGTGCCAGCAGTTACTGGAAGAACACTGAAGCTTTCTTT,CASSYWKNTEAFF
.,TRBD1,TRBJ2-2,TRBV9,TGTGCCAGCAGCACCACCGGGACAGGGATCGGGGAGCTGTTTTTT,CASSTTGTGIGELFF
once,.,TRBJ2-7,TRBV2,TGTGCCAGCAGTGAAATAGGGAGTTACGAGCAGTACTTC,CASSEIGSYEQYF
once,.,TRBJ1-2,TRBV10-3,TGTGCCATCAGTCGAAGGGGATCCCCCTATGGCTACACCTTC,CAISRRGSPYGYTF
.,.,TRBJ2-1,TRBV19,TGTGCCAGTAGTATAGGGGGACCGGACTACTACAATGAGCAGTTCTTC,CASSIGGPDYYNEQFF
.,.,TRBJ1-5,TRBV2,TGTGCCAGCAGTGAAGCGCTTGGGGGCAATCAGCCCCAGCATTTT,CASSEALGGNQPQHF
.,.,TRBJ1-2,TRBV19,TGTGCCAGTAGTCCCCCCCGGTCTGGGGGCGACTATGGCTACACCTTC,CASSPPRSGGDYGYTF
.,.,TRBJ2-1,TRBV6-5,TGTGCCAGCAGTTACTCGCCTAGTGCCAATGAGCAGTTCTTC,CASSYSPSANEQFF
.,TRBD2,TRBJ2-3,TRBV7-2,TGTGCCAGCAGTACGGGACTAGCGGGAGATACGCAGTATTTT,CASSTGLAGDTQYF
.,.,TRBJ1-2,TRBV3-1/TRBV3-2,TGTGCCAGCAGCCAAGAGGCGGTACAGGGATACTATGGCTACACCTTC,CASSQEAVQGYYGYTF
.,TRBD2,TRBJ2-3,TRBV25-1,TGTGCCAGCAGTGTGACCCGAGGGACTAGCGATGATACGCAGTATTTT,CASSVTRGTSDDTQYF
.,TRBD1,TRBJ2-6,TRBV25-1,TGTGCCAGCAGTCCAGGGGGCCGTGGGGCCAACGTCCTGACTTTC,CASSPGGRGANVLTF
.,.,TRBJ1-2,TRBV5-1,TGCGCCAGCAGCTTGTACAGGGCCACTAACTATGGCTACACCTTC,CASSLYRATNYGYTF
.,.,TRBJ1-6,TRBV7-9,TGTGCCAGCAGCCGAGACCAAGAAGATTCACCCCTCCACTTT,CASSRDQEDSPLHF
.,.,TRBJ1-2,TRBV7-8,TGTGCCAGCAGCTTAGCGCAATTAGGCTACACCTTC,CASSLAQLGYTF
.,TRBD1,TRBJ2-2,TRBV5-1,TGCGCCAGCAGCCCGGACAGGTTTGCCACCGGGGAGCTGTTTTTT,CASSPDRFATGELFF
.,.,TRBJ2-7,TRBV25-1,TGTGCCAGCAGTCCGGTTCGGGAAGAGCAGTACTTC,CASSPVREEQYF
.,TRBD1,TRBJ1-2,TRBV18,TGTGCCAGCTCACCAAGGGGCAGGGGGTACGGAAGCTATGGCTACACCTTC,CASSPRGRGYGSYGYTF
once,.,TRBJ1-1,TRBV3-1/TRBV3-2,TGTGCCAGCAGCCAAGCCCCCCTGCGGAACACTGAAGCTTTCTTT,CASSQAPLRNTEAFF
.,.,TRBJ2-1,TRBV30,TGTGCCTGGGGGGGCCCGCCGGTAGGGATATCAAACAATGAGCAGTTCTTC,CAWGGPPVGISNNEQFF
few,.,TRBJ1-2,TRBV10-3,TGTGCCATCTGGCAGGGGAGCTTTAACTATGGCTACACCTTC,CAIWQGSFNYGYTF
.,.,TRBJ2-2,TRBV19,TGTGCCAGTAGTATAGGACTATGGGAGCTGTTTTTT,CASSIGLWELFF
.,.,TRBJ1-2,TRBV4-3,TGCGCCAGCAGCCAGGAGCATATCGTCGGCAGGGTTATCGATGGCTACACCTTC,CASSQEHIVGRVIDGYTF
.,.,TRBJ2-5,TRBV5-4,TGTGCCAGCAGACCCGGGACCAAGGAGACCCAGTACTTC,CASRPGTKETQYF
.,.,TRBJ2-7,TRBV6-5,TGTGCCAGCAGTTACGGGGCCAGGGAGGTTGGTTACGAGCAGTACTTC,CASSYGAREVGYEQYF
.,TRBD1,TRBJ1-1,TRBV4-3,TGCGCCAGCAGCCCGGACAGGGAAACTGAAGCTTTCTTT,CASSPDRETEAFF